This TCR beta chain was sequenced for a study of T cells expressing NK-cell markers. TCRdb re-called the 5' RACE reads; every CDR3 protein appears as one record, without DNA. The sample table sets out roughly 150,000 distinct CDR3 sequences. CDR1 and CDR2 from the germline V gene are LGHDT and YNNKEL (reference sequence). CDR3 length equals 17 residues. Sequencing was carried out using blood T cells: a sorted CD56 or NKG2C T cell subset, CD4+ or CD8+ T cells, or bulk PBMC T cells (not recorded which). The source is a man aged 18-69 years in good health. This rearrangement joins TRBV3-1 to TRBJ2-3. This chain's CDR3 is CASSQLTNWASTDTQYF.